Sequencing of this TCR beta chain was carried out in a study of early T cells in non-severe SARS-CoV-2 infection. Study information: Chains from this unsorted whole-blood bulk RNA could not be paired.

Findings and caveats of the study: VDJdb matches were skewed toward anti-spike CD8 T cell responses.

The ends were cut back, 4 bases at V and 0 bases at J, with 7 bases in the middle. CDR1 and CDR2 (germline): MGHRA, YSYEKL. The CDR3 loop spans 14 amino acids. There are many counts of this clonotype. Its specificity is not known. Researchers attached unique molecular identifiers to individual cDNA molecules. MiXCR was run by TCRdb on the 5' RACE reads, yielding one entry per CDR3 protein. The sample has around 62,000 distinct CDR3 sequences; over 4% are singletons. This chain joins TRBV4-1 and TRBJ1-3; no clear D. This TCR derives from an adult who was a healthcare worker with PCR-confirmed SARS-CoV-2 infection or an uninfected control (not recorded which). Sequenced: whole blood. The CDR3 here is CASSPWDSGNTIYF. CDR3 bases: TGCGCCAGCAGCCCCTGGGACTCTGGAAACACCATATATTTT.